Listed below are T cell receptor beta chains from one sample, sequenced in a study of human versus mouse CDR3 diversity and MHC coevolution. This table comes from immunoSEQ multiplex PCR, and its TCRdb copy is limited to in-frame clones, with some not included. This sample carries 50,000 to 65,000 clones, approximately 94% of them seen once, and the ten largest clones take over 15%. The source material was naive CD4+ T cells from blood. These receptors all stem from a person between 60 and 70 years old in good health. The CDR3 runs from the conserved cysteine through the conserved F or W. D genes are given only for firm matches. Clone size is not always given. Where it is, it says once, few, many or a class for expanded clones.

>-|TRBD1|TRBJ2-7|TRBV28
TGTGCCAGCAGTTTATCCCCTTCGACAGGGGGCAGGAACGAGCAGTACTTC
CASSLSPSTGGRNEQYF
>-|-|TRBJ2-1|TRBV30
TGTGCCTGGAGTAGGCCGGGACTCGGGGGATATAATGAGCAGTTCTTC
CAWSRPGLGGYNEQFF
>-|-|TRBJ1-1|TRBV6-5
TGTGCCAGCAGCAGGGACACTGAAGCTTTCTTT
CASSRDTEAFF
>-|-|TRBJ2-7|TRBV5-4
TGTGCCAGCAGCCGGGGACTTTTAACTTCCTACGAGCAGTACTTC
CASSRGLLTSYEQYF
>-|TRBD1|TRBJ1-6|TRBV18
TGTGCCAGCTCACCGCGGGGACAGGGGGCAAATTCACCCCTCCACTTT
CASSPRGQGANSPLHF
>few|TRBD2|TRBJ2-1|TRBV5-1
TGCGCCAGCAGCTTTGGACTAGCGGGAGCGTATTACAATGAGCAGTTCTTC
CASSFGLAGAYYNEQFF
>-|-|TRBJ1-2|TRBV25-1
TGTGCCAGCAGTGAATTTGCGAGGAACTATGGCTACACCTTC
CASSEFARNYGYTF
>once|TRBD2|TRBJ2-5|TRBV5-4
TGTGCCAGCAGCTTGGGAACTAGCGGGGGGCAAGAGACCCAGTACTTC
CASSLGTSGGQETQYF
>-|TRBD2|TRBJ2-3|TRBV7-9
TGTGCCAGCAGCCTGTCCGAACTAGCGGATACGCAGTATTTT
CASSLSELADTQYF
>-|-|TRBJ1-6|TRBV6-5
TGTGCCAGCAGGGCCCCAGGGGAGAATTCACCCCTCCACTTT
CASRAPGENSPLHF
>-|-|TRBJ1-5|TRBV5-6
TGTGCCAGCAGCCACAGGGTCAATCAGCCCCAGCATTTT
CASSHRVNQPQHF
>-|TRBD1|TRBJ2-6|TRBV30
TGTGCCTGGAGCGGCGACAGGGGGGAAAAGGCTGGGGCCAACGTCCTGACTTTC
CAWSGDRGEKAGANVLTF
>once|TRBD2|TRBJ2-5|TRBV9
TGTGCCAGCAGCCGGGGGGGGGCCCAAGAGACCCAGTACTTC
CASSRGGAQETQYF
>-|TRBD1|TRBJ2-7|TRBV25-1
TGTGCCAGCGCCTGGGACAGGGACTACTCCTACGAGCAGTATTTC
CASAWDRDYSYEQYF